These T cell receptor beta chains were read from a single sample in a study of blood T cell repertoires in COVID-19. Here immunoSEQ multiplex PCR was the method, and the copy in TCRdb shows in-frame clones only, minus some. The sample consists of about 66,000 clones, about 87% of them appearing once. The sequenced sample was peripheral blood. These receptors were collected from a woman in her sixties or seventies with acute or convalescent COVID-19. Both conserved end residues are part of each CDR3. The D gene is left open where the match is weak. Where a row states a size, it is once, few, many or the class of an expanded clone; other rows omit it.

>NA|TRBJ1-1|TRBV7-2|NA
TGTGCCAGCAGCTTAACGGGGTACACTGAAGCTTTCTTT
CASSLTGYTEAFF
>NA|TRBJ2-4|TRBV2|NA
TGTGCCAGTGGACTCAACCCTAACATTCAGTACTTC
CASGLNPNIQYF
>TRBD1|TRBJ2-1|TRBV4-3|NA
TGCGCCAGCAGCCCCCAATTGACAGGGCTGGGCAATGAGCAGTTCTTC
CASSPQLTGLGNEQFF
>NA|TRBJ1-5|TRBV2|NA
TGTGCCACTCGACCAGACAGGACTAGCAATCAGCCCCAGCATTTT
CATRPDRTSNQPQHF
>TRBD1|TRBJ1-3|TRBV14|NA
TGTGCCAGCAGCTCATTAAGGGGACAGGGAGGCGATGGAAACACCATATATTTT
CASSSLRGQGGDGNTIYF
>NA|TRBJ1-1|TRBV6-5|NA
TGTGCCAGCAGTCCAGGGCGTACTGAAGCTTTCTTT
CASSPGRTEAFF
>TRBD2|TRBJ2-5|TRBV4-1|once
TGCGCCAGCAGCCAAGGGTCGGGACTAGCCTGGGAGACCCAGTACTTC
CASSQGSGLAWETQYF
>NA|TRBJ2-1|TRBV4-2|NA
TGTGCCAGCAGCCCAGATTGGACTACCTCCTACAATGAGCAGTTCTTC
CASSPDWTTSYNEQFF
>TRBD1|TRBJ1-3|TRBV28|NA
TGTGCCAGCAGTTCTCAGGACAGGGCGGTGAACACCATATATTTT
CASSSQDRAVNTIYF
>TRBD1|TRBJ1-1|TRBV30|once
TGTGCCTGGAGTGTAGGGGTAAGGGGACAGATCATGAACACTGAAGCTTTCTTT
CAWSVGVRGQIMNTEAFF
>NA|TRBJ2-2|TRBV24-1|NA
TGTGCCACCAGTGATTTGCAGGGCACCGGGGAGCTGTTTTTT
CATSDLQGTGELFF
>NA|TRBJ1-1|TRBV28|NA
TGTGCCAGCACTTGGTGGCAGGGAGGCACTGAAGCTTTCTTT
CASTWWQGGTEAFF
>NA|TRBJ1-1|TRBV6-6|NA
TGTGCCAGCAGCGCGTCTGGAGCTTTCTTT
CASSASGAFF
>NA|TRBJ1-1|TRBV28|NA
TGTGCCAGCAGTGAGTCGGTGAACACTGAAGCTTTCTTT
CASSESVNTEAFF
>NA|TRBJ1-1|TRBV10-2|NA
TGCGCCAGCAGTGCCGGGGGCACTGAAGCTTTCTTT
CASSAGGTEAFF
>TRBD1|TRBJ1-4|TRBV5-1|NA
TGCGCCAGCAGCTACGACAGGGGCAGGACGAAACTGTTTTTT
CASSYDRGRTKLFF
>TRBD2|TRBJ2-1|TRBV28|NA
TGTGCCAGCAGTTTTTTAGCGGGAGGGTACAATGAGCAGTTCTTC
CASSFLAGGYNEQFF
>NA|TRBJ2-1|TRBV7-9|NA
TGTGCCAGCAGCCCACCGGGCAATGAGCAGTTCTTC
CASSPPGNEQFF
>TRBD2|TRBJ2-5|TRBV15|NA
TGTGCCACCAGCAGGGGTAGCGGGAGTTATGAGACCCAGTACTTC
CATSRGSGSYETQYF
>NA|TRBJ1-2|TRBV6-5|once
TGTGCCAGCAGTTACGGAGGCAGCTTCTATGGCTACACCTTC
CASSYGGSFYGYTF
>TRBD1|TRBJ2-7|TRBV10-3|NA
TGTGCCACAGGGGTGGGACAGGGGGCCTTGAACGAGCAGTACTTC
CATGVGQGALNEQYF
>NA|TRBJ1-1|TRBV18|NA
TGTGCCAGCTCGCAGGGAGGGCTAGACACTGAAGCTTTCTTT
CASSQGGLDTEAFF
>NA|TRBJ2-3|TRBV6-2/TRBV6-3|few
TGTGCCAGCAGCCTAAGACAGGCCTACACAGATACGCAGTATTTT
CASSLRQAYTDTQYF
>NA|TRBJ2-1|TRBV30|NA
TGTGCCTGGAGGGGGATAGCGGCTTCCTACAATGAGCAGTTCTTC
CAWRGIAASYNEQFF
>TRBD1|TRBJ1-5|TRBV19|NA
TGTGCCAGTAGTACCGGGACAGGGGCCGGCAATCAGCCCCAGCATTTT
CASSTGTGAGNQPQHF
>TRBD1|TRBJ1-1|TRBV5-1|NA
TGCGCCAGCAGTCAAACAGGGGGGAATTTTGAAGCTTTCTTT
CASSQTGGNFEAFF
>TRBD1|TRBJ1-5|TRBV19|NA
TGTGCCAGTAGTGCAAACAGGGGTCAGCCCCAGCATTTT
CASSANRGQPQHF
>NA|TRBJ2-3|TRBV29-1|NA
TGCAGCGTTTGGACAGACGTGGCCACAGATACGCAGTATTTT
CSVWTDVATDTQYF
>TRBD1|TRBJ2-7|TRBV5-1|NA
TGCGCCAGCAGCTGGACAGGGGGCGACTACGAGCAGTACTTC
CASSWTGGDYEQYF
>NA|TRBJ2-1|TRBV15|NA
TGTGCCACCAGCAGAGATTTGGTCCAGGTGGAGCAGTTCTTC
CATSRDLVQVEQFF
>NA|TRBJ2-1|TRBV5-5|NA
TGTGCCAGCAGCTCGACAGTTCTTTCCTACAATGAGCAGTTCTTC
CASSSTVLSYNEQFF
>TRBD2|TRBJ2-2|TRBV19|NA
TGTGCCAGTACCTCCGGACTAGCAGTTCCCGCGAACACCGGGGAGCTGTTTTTT
CASTSGLAVPANTGELFF
>TRBD1|TRBJ1-5|TRBV28|NA
TGTGCCAGCAGTTTCCGGGACAGAAAGTTGGTAGGACAGCCCCAGCATTTT
CASSFRDRKLVGQPQHF
>NA|TRBJ1-5|TRBV19|NA
TGTGCCAGTCGACGCAGGGGCGGCGGTCAGCCCCAGCATTTT
CASRRRGGGQPQHF
>NA|TRBJ2-7|TRBV27|NA
TGTGCCAGCAGTTTATCGCGAGGGGGCTACGAGCAGTACTTC
CASSLSRGGYEQYF
>NA|TRBJ1-1|TRBV5-1|NA
TGCGCCAGCAGCTTGCCTGACAGCAAAGAAGCTTTCTTT
CASSLPDSKEAFF
>NA|TRBJ1-1|TRBV24-1|NA
TGTGCCACCAGAGGGGGAGTGGGCACTGAAGCTTTCTTT
CATRGGVGTEAFF
>TRBD2|TRBJ2-3|TRBV28|once
TGTGCCAGCAGTTTAAGTGGTAGCGGGAGGGCTAGAGATACGCAGTATTTT
CASSLSGSGRARDTQYF
>TRBD1|TRBJ2-1|TRBV27|NA
TGTGCCAGCAGCTCGGACAGGGTTTTCAATGAGCAGTTCTTC
CASSSDRVFNEQFF
>NA|TRBJ1-5|TRBV7-8|NA
TGTGCCAGCAACCGGGGACTCAATCAGCCCCAGCATTTT
CASNRGLNQPQHF
>NA|TRBJ1-3|TRBV7-9|few
TGTGCCAGCAGCTTATCGGCGGGAGGAAACACCATATATTTT
CASSLSAGGNTIYF
>NA|TRBJ1-2|TRBV9|NA
TGTGCCAGCAGCGCGTGGGGGAGGGGCAGTATCTATGGCTACACCTTC
CASSAWGRGSIYGYTF